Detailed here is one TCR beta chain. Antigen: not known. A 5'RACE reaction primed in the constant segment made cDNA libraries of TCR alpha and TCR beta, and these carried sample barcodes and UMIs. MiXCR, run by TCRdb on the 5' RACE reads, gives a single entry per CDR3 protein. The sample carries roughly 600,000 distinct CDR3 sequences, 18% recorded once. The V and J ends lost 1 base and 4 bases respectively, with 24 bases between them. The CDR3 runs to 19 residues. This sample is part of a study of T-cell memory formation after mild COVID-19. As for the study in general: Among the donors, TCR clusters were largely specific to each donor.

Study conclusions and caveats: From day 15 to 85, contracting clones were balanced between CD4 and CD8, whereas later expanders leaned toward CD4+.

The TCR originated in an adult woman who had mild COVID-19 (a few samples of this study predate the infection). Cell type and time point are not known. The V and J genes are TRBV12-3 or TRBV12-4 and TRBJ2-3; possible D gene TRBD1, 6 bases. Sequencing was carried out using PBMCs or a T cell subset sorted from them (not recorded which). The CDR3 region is CASSLGQGIGFSRSDTQYF. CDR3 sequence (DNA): TGTGCCAGCAGTTTAGGGCAGGGGATTGGATTTTCGCGGTCAGATACGCAGTATTTT.